This TCR beta chain is from a study of cytomegalovirus exposure and HLA in healthy donors. Study-wide results and limits: As a later analysis showed, a missense DCLRE1C variant was linked to trimming of TCR beta V- and J-genes. Altogether, 164 TCR beta chains were recorded as cytomegalovirus-associated.

The PCR had 60 Vbeta and 13 Jbeta primers. Only in-frame clones appear in the TCRdb table, and some are missing; sequencing was by immunoSEQ multiplex PCR. Of roughly 190,000 clones in the sample, 80% were seen once. With regard to this clone: As yet, its antigen is unknown.

Sequenced input: PBMCs. The sequence derives from a man in his forties in good health and CMV-seropositive.

CDR3 nucleotides: TGTGCCAGCAGCCCTCCGGGACTTCACTACAATGAGCAGTTCTTC. Its protein product is CASSPPGLHYNEQFF. The chain employs TRBV14 and TRBJ2-1, with D maybe TRBD2 (6 bases). This CDR3 is 15 amino acids long. Germline-derived CDR1 and CDR2 are SGHDN and FVKESK. Trimming shortened V by 4 bases and J by 3 bases, and 13 bases separated the two germline ends.